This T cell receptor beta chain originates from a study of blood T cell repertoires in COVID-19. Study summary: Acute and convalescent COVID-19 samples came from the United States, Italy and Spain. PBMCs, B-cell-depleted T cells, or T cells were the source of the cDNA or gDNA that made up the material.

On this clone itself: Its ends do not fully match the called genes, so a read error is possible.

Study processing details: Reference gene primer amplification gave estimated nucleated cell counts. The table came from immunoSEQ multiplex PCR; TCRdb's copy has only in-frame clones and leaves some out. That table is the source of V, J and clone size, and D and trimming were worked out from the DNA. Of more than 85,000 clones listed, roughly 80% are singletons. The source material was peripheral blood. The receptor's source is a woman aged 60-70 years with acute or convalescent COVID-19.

The CDR3 DNA reads as TGTGCTAGCAGCTCGGGGGGGCCTTCCGGGGAGCTGTTTTTT. It translates to CASSSGGPSGELFF. The chain is built from TRBV7-7 and TRBJ2-2; 8 bases line up with TRBD2. Looked up from germline, CDR1 is SSHAT and CDR2 is FNYEAQ (reference sequence). The CDR3 length is 14 residues.